This T cell receptor (beta chain) was retrieved from a study of blood T cell repertoires in COVID-19. Study information: There were acute and convalescent COVID-19 samples, and they came from the United States, Italy and Spain. Nucleic acid was either cDNA or gDNA, and it came from T cells, B-cell-depleted T cells, or PBMCs.

Germline V lookup: CDR1 MNHNS, CDR2 SASEGT. The CDR3 has 17 amino acids. Trimming removed 2 bases from V and 3 bases from J; junction bases left unmatched: 12. Measured with immunoSEQ multiplex PCR; TCRdb has only the in-frame clones, and not every one. The sample lists just under 85,000 clones, around 86% occurring once. Sample: peripheral blood. The gene calls are TRBV6-1 and TRBJ1-2; TRBD1 matches at 7 bases. This clonotype was obtained from a man older than 75 with active or convalescent COVID-19. CDR3 nucleotides: TGTGCCAGCAGTGAAAGTTGGAGGGGGCGAGTCGACTATGGCTACACCTTC. Residues: CASSESWRGRVDYGYTF.